This note documents a single T cell receptor (beta chain) sequence. The record originates from a study of cytomegalovirus exposure and HLA in healthy donors. TCRdb's copy holds only in-frame clones and misses some; the assay was immunoSEQ multiplex PCR. This table holds over 60,000 clones, nearly 96% found once. The CDR3 has 16 residues. The V and J ends lost 1 base and 4 bases, in that order; junction bases with no gene match: 8. Germline V gene lookup returns CDR1 SGDLS and CDR2 YYNGEE. This receptor was obtained from a woman between 18 and 29 years old in good health and CMV-seropositive. This chain joins TRBV9 and TRBJ1-2; 9 bases match TRBD1. The source material was PBMCs. CDR3 nucleotides: TGTGCCAGCAGCGTAACGGGACAGGGTTCGAGCTATGGCTACACCTTC. Amino acids: CASSVTGQGSSYGYTF.